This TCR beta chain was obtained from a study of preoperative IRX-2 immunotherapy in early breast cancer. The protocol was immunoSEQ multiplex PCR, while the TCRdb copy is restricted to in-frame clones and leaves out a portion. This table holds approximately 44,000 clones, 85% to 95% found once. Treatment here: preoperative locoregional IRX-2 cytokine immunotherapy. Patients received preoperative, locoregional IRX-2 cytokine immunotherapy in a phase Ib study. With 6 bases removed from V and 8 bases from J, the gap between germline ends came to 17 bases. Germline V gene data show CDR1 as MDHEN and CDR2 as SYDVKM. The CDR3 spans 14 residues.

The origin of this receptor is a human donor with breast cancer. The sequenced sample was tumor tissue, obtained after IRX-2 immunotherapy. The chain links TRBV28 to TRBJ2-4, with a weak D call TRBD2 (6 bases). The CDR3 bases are TGTGCCAGCAGCTCAGGCGGAGGGGTGGACATTCAGTACTTC. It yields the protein CASSSGGGVDIQYF. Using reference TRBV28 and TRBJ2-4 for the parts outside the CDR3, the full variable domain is DVKVTQSSRYLVKRTGEKVFLECVQDMDHENMFWYRQDPGLGLRLIYFSYDVKMKEKGDIPEGYSVSREKKERFSLILESASTNQTSMYLCASSSGGGVDIQYFGAGTRLSVL.